Listed here are 25 T cell receptor beta chains from one sample, sequenced in a study of OX40 agonist ivuxolimab in advanced cancers. Only in-frame clones appear in the TCRdb table, and some are missing; sequencing was by immunoSEQ multiplex PCR. Altogether about 18,000 clones are present, about two thirds being singletons, with the ten largest covering approximately 25%. The sample consisted of CD4+ or CD8+ T cells sorted from blood, taken in a trial of the OX40 agonist ivuxolimab. The source is an adult with an advanced solid tumor such as melanoma, head and neck, liver or kidney cancer.

CDR3 in DNA: TGTGCCAGCACCGCGGACAGGCGAAACGTCCCTGGCTACACCTTC. Its translation is CASTADRRNVPGYTF. The rearrangement links TRBV6-5 to TRBJ1-2, with 7 positions matching TRBD1. After removal of 7 bases from V and 7 bases from J, the junction contained 15 bases not matched to a gene. The CDR3 totals 15 residues. Per the germline V gene, CDR1 is MNHEY and CDR2 is SVGAGI.

The chain recombines TRBV5-6 with TRBJ1-2; 8 bases are shared with TRBD1. This CDR3 has 15 residues. Germline V gene lookup returns CDR1 SGHDT and CDR2 YYEEEE. J was trimmed by 5 bases and V by 4 bases; bases with no gene match: 10. The CDR3 is CASSLGQGATYGYTF. Written as DNA, the CDR3 is TGTGCCAGCAGCCTCGGACAGGGTGCTACATATGGCTACACCTTC.

There are a few counts of this clone. The chain has TRBV5-6 and TRBJ2-7, with unresolved D. This CDR3 contains 14 residues. V shed 2 bases and J shed 2 bases, with 11 bases lying between them. Germline CDR1 reads SGHDT; CDR2 reads YYEEEE. The CDR3: CASSFSGETYEQYF. CDR3 sequence (DNA): TGTGCCAGCAGCTTTTCTGGGGAAACCTACGAGCAGTACTTC.

This clone appeared many times. This rearrangement joins TRBV6-5 to TRBJ2-1; D possibly corresponds to TRBD1 (6 bases). There are 12 residues in the CDR3. Germline V gives CDR1 MNHEY, CDR2 SVGAGI. The V and J ends lost 2 bases and 10 bases respectively, with 9 bases between them. CDR3 sequence: CASSYVTGEQFF. In DNA, the CDR3 is TGTGCCAGCAGTTACGTAACAGGGGAGCAGTTCTTC.

The chain combines TRBV12-5 with TRBJ1-5; D is uncertain. Germline V gives CDR1 LGHNT, CDR2 FRNRAP. Trimming cost V 5 bases and J 1 base, with 9 bases left between them. This CDR3 has 14 amino acids. The CDR3 spells CASGRHYSNQPQHF. DNA of the CDR3: TGTGCTAGTGGTAGACATTACAGCAATCAGCCCCAGCATTTT.

This rearrangement joins TRBV7-9 to TRBJ2-7, with D tentatively TRBD2 (7 bases). Germline V gives CDR1 SEHNR, CDR2 FQNEAQ (reference sequence). Trimming removed 8 bases at V and 6 bases at J, with 14 bases between. The CDR3 totals 12 residues. DNA for the CDR3: TGTGCCAGCGGGGGGGACACCACCGAGCAGTACTTC. Translating gives CASGGDTTEQYF.

A note on this clone: The junction does not match germline at one end; this may be a read error. The chain joins TRBV7-9 to TRBJ2-3; no clear D. Per the germline V gene, CDR1 is SEHNR and CDR2 is FQNEAQ (reference sequence). The CDR3 spans 17 residues. The CDR3 is CASTLPVKGTSTDTQYF. The CDR3 DNA is TGTGCCAGCACCTTACCTGTAAAGGGTACTAGCACAGATACGCAGTATTTT. The whole variable domain, filled in from reference TRBV7-9 and TRBJ2-3, reads DTGVSQNPRHKITKRGQNVTFRCDPISEHNRLYWYRQTLGQGPEFLTYFQNEAQLEKSRLLSDRFSAERPKGSFSTLEIQRTEQGDSAMYLCASTLPVKGTSTDTQYFGPGTRLTVL.

As DNA, the CDR3 is TGTGCCAGCAGTTTTGAGAGGTTCGAGCAGTACTTC. Its translation: CASSFERFEQYF. J is TRBJ2-5 and V is TRBV28, with D hard to call. The J call may be faulty, since TRBJ2-7 better matches the DNA end. The V gene's germline CDR1 is MDHEN and CDR2 SYDVKM. CDR3 length equals 12 residues.

The chain couples TRBV6-5 to TRBJ1-5; 8 nucleotides match TRBD1. Germline CDR1 and CDR2: MNHEY and SVGAGI. Losses at the gene ends were 6 bases for V and 5 bases for J; bases not matched to a gene: 6. The CDR3 is 14 amino acids. This CDR3 reads CASSPDRGDQPQHF. The CDR3 nucleotides are TGTGCCAGCAGCCCCGACAGGGGCGATCAGCCCCAGCATTTT.

A single count supports this clone. This chain joins TRBV7-6 and TRBJ2-2, with D unresolved. Germline CDR1 and CDR2: SGHVS and FNYEAQ. V was clipped by 1 base and J by 3 bases, with 9 bases between them. The CDR3 has 15 amino acids. The CDR3 is CASSLEVGDTGELFF. CDR3 DNA sequence: TGTGCCAGCAGCTTAGAAGTGGGCGACACCGGGGAGCTGTTTTTT.

V usage is TRBV4-1 and J usage is TRBJ1-1; no clear D. This CDR3 is built from 14 residues. V was shortened by 4 bases and J by 6 bases, with 15 bases between the two germline ends. The germline CDR1 and CDR2 sequences are MGHRA and YSYEKL. CDR3 nucleotide sequence: TGCGCCAGCAGCCCCGCTAGGAGAGTCGCTGAAGCTTTCTTT. This translates into CASSPARRVAEAFF.

This sequence joins TRBV28 and TRBJ2-7; D uncertain. The V gene lost 6 bases and the J gene lost 0 bases, with 9 bases spanning the gap. From germline, CDR1 is MDHEN and CDR2 SYDVKM. CDR3 length: 13 amino acids. The CDR3: CASRGFSSYEQYF. The CDR3, as DNA: TGTGCCAGCAGAGGATTTAGCTCCTACGAGCAGTACTTC.

The rearrangement joins TRBV4-1 to TRBJ1-1, with D unresolved. The germline V gene encodes CDR1 MGHRA and CDR2 YSYEKL. Trimming removed 4 bases at V and 1 base at J, with 13 bases between. The CDR3 loop spans 15 amino acids. The CDR3 nucleotides read TGCGCCAGCAGCCGAAACCTACAGACGAACACTGAAGCTTTCTTT. Translated, it gives CASSRNLQTNTEAFF.

This chain joins TRBV18 and TRBJ2-3; TRBD2 is a possible D gene (6 bases). The CDR3 totals 15 residues. V gave up 6 bases and J gave up 0 bases, with 13 bases separating them. Germline values: CDR1 KGHSH, CDR2 LQKENI. CDR3 sequence reads: CASSTGVSSTDTQYF. The CDR3 region has the DNA TGTGCCAGCTCCACGGGGGTTTCTAGCACAGATACGCAGTATTTT.

The gene calls are TRBV19 and TRBJ2-3; D gene uncertain. The CDR3 is 13 residues long. Trimming stripped 5 bases from V and 2 bases from J, with 8 bases between. CDR1 LNHDA and CDR2 SQIVND come from the germline V gene (reference sequence). The CDR3 protein is CASSFLYTDTQYF. CDR3 nucleotides: TGTGCCAGTAGTTTCCTCTACACAGATACGCAGTATTTT.

This chain uses TRBV5-6 with TRBJ2-1; TRBD2 aligns across 10 bases. With V trimmed by 0 bases and J by 6 bases, 3 bases remained unmatched. In germline, CDR1 is SGHDT, CDR2 YYEEEE. This CDR3 is 15 amino acids long. In DNA, the CDR3 is TGTGCCAGCAGCTTGGCCAGCGGGGGGGCCAATGAGCAGTTCTTC. This translates into CASSLASGGANEQFF.

The chain links TRBV27 to TRBJ1-1; D is ambiguous. The germline CDR1 and CDR2 sequences are MNHEY and SMNVEV (reference sequence). Trimming took 0 bases from V and 6 from J, leaving 11 bases between them. This CDR3 has 14 residues. The CDR3 region is CASSLSLPNPEAFF. CDR3 sequence (DNA): TGTGCCAGCAGTTTATCGCTTCCCAATCCTGAAGCTTTCTTT.

The gene calls are TRBV5-6 and TRBJ1-6, with D possibly TRBD1 on 5 matching bases. Germline lookup yields CDR1 SGHDT and CDR2 YYEEEE. The CDR3 spans 15 residues. V gave up 1 base and J gave up 9 bases, with 14 bases separating them. CDR3 amino acids: CASSLPPGFRSPLHF. DNA for the CDR3: TGTGCCAGCAGCTTGCCTCCAGGGTTTCGTTCACCCCTCCACTTT. Full variable domain (outside the CDR3, taken from reference TRBV5-6 and TRBJ1-6): DAGVTQSPTHLIKTRGQQVTLRCSPKSGHDTVSWYQQALGQGPQFIFQYYEEEERQRGNFPDRFSGHQFPNYSSELNVNALLLGDSALYLCASSLPPGFRSPLHFGNGTRLTVT.

The chain recombines TRBV6-6 with TRBJ2-1; D possibly matches TRBD1 or TRBD2 (7 bases each). The germline gives CDR1 MNHNY, CDR2 SVGAGI (reference sequence). The ends were cut back, 7 bases at V and 7 bases at J, with 20 bases in the middle. The CDR3 sequence is 15 residues long. The chain's CDR3 is CASTARQGGRNEQFF. CDR3 bases: TGTGCCAGCACCGCCCGACAGGGAGGGCGAAATGAGCAGTTCTTC.

CDR3 bases: TGTGCCAGCAGTGGGGGCGACAGCACTGAAGCTTTCTTT. Encoded protein: CASSGGDSTEAFF. V usage is TRBV2 and J usage is TRBJ1-1; weak D call: TRBD1 (5 bases). Germline assignment: CDR1 SNHLY and CDR2 FYNNEI. The CDR3 has 13 amino acids. V lost 4 bases and J 4 bases, leaving 10 bases between the germline ends.

This clone has just one count. The chain employs TRBV28 and TRBJ1-2, with D possibly TRBD1 on 5 matching bases. The CDR3 runs to 15 residues. V lost 5 bases and J lost 3, with 16 bases in between. The germline V gene has CDR1 MDHEN and CDR2 SYDVKM. The chain's CDR3 is CASSPNLQAHYGYTF. The CDR3 nucleotides are TGTGCCAGCAGTCCCAATCTACAGGCTCACTATGGCTACACCTTC.

CDR3 DNA sequence: TGTGCCAGCAGCTTCGGGACCTACGAGCAGTACTTC. It yields the protein CASSFGTYEQYF. V is TRBV11-3 and J is TRBJ2-7; possibly TRBD2 for D (5 bases). Germline CDR1 reads SGHNT; CDR2 reads YENEEA. Trimming stripped 3 bases from V and 2 bases from J, with 5 bases between. The CDR3 has 12 amino acids.

The rearrangement links TRBV7-5 to TRBJ2-7; TRBD1 is taken as the D call from the table, unchecked against the DNA. TRBV7-5 has pseudogene status. CDR3 length equals 13 residues. The CDR3 protein is CASPDRGLYEQYF. CDR3 DNA sequence: TGTGCCAGCCCAGACAGGGGGCTCTACGAGCAGTACTTC.

On this clone itself: A read error may be the cause here, since a much bigger clone is one base away. This same CDR3 is encoded by further DNA sequences in the sample. The chain joins TRBV19 to TRBJ1-4; 9 bases are a match to TRBD1. The germline CDR1 and CDR2 sequences are LNHDA and SQIVND (reference sequence). The length of the CDR3 is 15 residues. After removal of 3 bases from V and 8 bases from J, the junction contained 7 bases not matched to a gene. The CDR3 sequence: CASSIVQGAREKLFF. The CDR3 nucleotides read TGTGCCAGTAGTATTGTACAGGGGGCTCGCGAAAAACTGTTTTTT.

Points on this clone: A read error may account for a junction end that differs from germline. In DNA, the CDR3 is TGTGCCAGCAGCGCTTGGGATCAAGGGACCCAGTACTTC. Its protein is CASSAWDQGTQYF. The chain is built from TRBV9 and TRBJ2-5; D call uncertain. Germline CDR1 is SGDLS and CDR2 is YYNGEE. The CDR3 contains 13 residues.